The 5 T cell receptor beta chains below all came from one sample that was sequenced in a study of spatial heterogeneity in lung cancer. Time point defined: sample taken at primary tumor resection. Study outcomes and limitations: It was found that expanded intratumoral alpha and beta TCR counts tracked tumor mutation counts.

MiXCR, run by TCRdb on the 5' RACE reads, gives a single entry per CDR3 protein. The table has 8,000 to 10,000 distinct CDR3 sequences, about 6.5% seen once. No antigens are known for them. The sample here was lung tumor tissue, taken at surgery. The receptors come from a male donor with early-stage non-small cell lung cancer.

This clonotype was counted ten times or more. With the library built for alpha chains, this beta chain is off target and its frequency is not meaningful. The CDR3 sequence is CASSGTVNQPQHF. The DNA for the CDR3 is TGCGCCAGCAGTGGGACAGTTAATCAGCCCCAGCATTTT. This sequence joins TRBV10-2 and TRBJ1-5, with D perhaps matching TRBD1 (6 bases). In germline, CDR1 is WSHSY, CDR2 SAAADI. V was shortened by 4 bases and J by 4 bases, with 8 bases between the two germline ends. This CDR3 is built from 13 residues.

This clonotype was detected ten times or more. Since it is a stray read in a library aimed at alpha chains, this beta chain has a size that is not meaningful. CDR3 sequence (DNA): TGTGCCAGCAGCCCGGGACTTGGCACAGATACGCAGTATTTT. Amino acid sequence: CASSPGLGTDTQYF. The chain carries TRBV12-3 or TRBV12-4 and TRBJ2-3, with a possible D match to TRBD2 (6 bases). The length of the CDR3 is 14 residues. The V end lost 6 bases, the J end lost 1 base, and 11 bases lay between the germline ends.

This clonotype has a count of ten or more. As an off-target read in a library built for alpha chains, this beta chain has a frequency of little significance. The V gene is TRBV27, the J gene TRBJ2-3; TRBD1 agrees at 9 bases. The ends lost 7 bases at V and 0 bases at J; junction bases unmatched: 14. The CDR3 is 18 residues long. Germline CDR1 MNHEY, CDR2 SMNVEV (reference sequence). CDR3 sequence reads: CASTGQGPFGFSTDTQYF. The CDR3 bases are TGTGCCAGCACGGGACAGGGACCCTTCGGGTTTAGCACAGATACGCAGTATTTT.

This clonotype was seen at least ten times. This beta chain turned up in a library designed for alpha chains; as an off-target read, its abundance says little. The chain combines TRBV12-5 with TRBJ2-1, with no clear D. From germline, CDR1 is LGHNT and CDR2 FRNRAP. The CDR3 length is 14 residues. Trimming stripped 6 bases from V and 1 base from J, with 10 bases between. The CDR3 sequence is CASGAGLSYNEQFF. The CDR3 nucleotides are TGTGCTAGTGGAGCCGGCCTATCCTACAATGAGCAGTTCTTC.

This clonotype was seen many times. This beta chain lies outside the target of a library built for alpha chains; its clone size means little. This sequence joins TRBV29-1 and TRBJ2-5; D may be TRBD1 (6 bases). V shed 4 bases and J shed 5 bases, with 8 bases lying between them. Germline V gene data show CDR1 as SQVTM and CDR2 as ANQGSEA. This CDR3 comprises 11 residues. CDR3 region: CSVVRGETQYF. CDR3 sequence (DNA): TGCAGCGTTGTAAGGGGGGAGACCCAGTACTTC. Complete variable domain (other parts from reference TRBV29-1 and TRBJ2-5): SAVISQKPSRDICQRGTSLTIQCQVDSQVTMMFWYRQQPGQSLTLIATANQGSEATYESGFVIDKFPISRPNLTFSTLTVSNMSPEDSSIYLCSVVRGETQYFGPGTRLLVL.